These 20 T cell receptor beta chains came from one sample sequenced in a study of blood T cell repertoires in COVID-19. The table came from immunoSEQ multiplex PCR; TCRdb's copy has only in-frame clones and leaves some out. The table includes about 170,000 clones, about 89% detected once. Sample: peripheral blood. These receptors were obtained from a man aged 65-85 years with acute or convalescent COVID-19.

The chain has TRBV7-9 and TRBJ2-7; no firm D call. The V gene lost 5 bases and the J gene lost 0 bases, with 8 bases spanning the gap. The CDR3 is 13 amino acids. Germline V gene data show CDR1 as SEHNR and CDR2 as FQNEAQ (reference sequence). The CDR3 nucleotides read TGTGCCAGCAGCCCCTTCTCCTCCTACGAGCAGTACTTC. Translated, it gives CASSPFSSYEQYF. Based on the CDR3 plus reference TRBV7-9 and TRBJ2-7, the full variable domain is DTGVSQNPRHKITKRGQNVTFRCDPISEHNRLYWYRQTLGQGPEFLTYFQNEAQLEKSRLLSDRFSAERPKGSFSTLEIQRTEQGDSAMYLCASSPFSSYEQYFGPGTRLTVT.

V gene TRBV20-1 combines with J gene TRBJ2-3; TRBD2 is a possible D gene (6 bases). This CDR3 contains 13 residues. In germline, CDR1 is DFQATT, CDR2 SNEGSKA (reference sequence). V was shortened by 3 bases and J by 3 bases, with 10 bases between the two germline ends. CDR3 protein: CSASTGGTDTQYF. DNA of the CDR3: TGCAGTGCTAGTACCGGGGGAACAGATACGCAGTATTTT.

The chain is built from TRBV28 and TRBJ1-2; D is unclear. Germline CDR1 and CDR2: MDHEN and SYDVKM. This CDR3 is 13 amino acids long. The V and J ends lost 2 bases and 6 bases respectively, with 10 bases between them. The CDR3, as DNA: TGTGCCAGCAGTTTAGGCGGTTTTGATGGCTACACCTTC. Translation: CASSLGGFDGYTF.

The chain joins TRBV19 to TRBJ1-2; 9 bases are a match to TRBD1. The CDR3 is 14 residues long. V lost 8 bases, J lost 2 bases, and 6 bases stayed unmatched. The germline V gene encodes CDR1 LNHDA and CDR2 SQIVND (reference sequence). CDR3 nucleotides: TGTGCCAGTCATACAGGGGGCCGAAACTATGGCTACACCTTC. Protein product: CASHTGGRNYGYTF.

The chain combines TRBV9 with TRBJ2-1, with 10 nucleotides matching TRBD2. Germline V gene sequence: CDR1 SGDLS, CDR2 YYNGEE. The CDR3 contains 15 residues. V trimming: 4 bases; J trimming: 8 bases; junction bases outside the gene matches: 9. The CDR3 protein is CASSPRTSGQHEQFF. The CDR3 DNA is TGTGCCAGCAGCCCGCGGACTAGCGGCCAGCATGAGCAGTTCTTC.

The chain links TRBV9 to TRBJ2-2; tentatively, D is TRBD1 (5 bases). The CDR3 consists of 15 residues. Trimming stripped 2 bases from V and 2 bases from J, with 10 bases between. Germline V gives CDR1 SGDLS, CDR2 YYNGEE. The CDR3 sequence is CASSVAGSNTGELFF. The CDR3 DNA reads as TGTGCCAGCAGCGTTGCAGGGTCCAACACCGGGGAGCTGTTTTTT.

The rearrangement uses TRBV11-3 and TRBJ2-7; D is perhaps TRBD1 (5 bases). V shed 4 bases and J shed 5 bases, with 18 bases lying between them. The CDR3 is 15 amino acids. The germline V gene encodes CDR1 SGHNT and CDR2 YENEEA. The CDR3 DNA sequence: TGTGCCAGCAGCTCCCAAAGGGGCGGCCGCCACGAGCAGTACTTC. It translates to CASSSQRGGRHEQYF.

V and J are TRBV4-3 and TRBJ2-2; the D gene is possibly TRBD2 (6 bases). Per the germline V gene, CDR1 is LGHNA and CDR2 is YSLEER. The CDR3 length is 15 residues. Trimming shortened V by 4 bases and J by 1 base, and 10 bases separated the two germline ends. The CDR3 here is CASSPNGGNTGELFF. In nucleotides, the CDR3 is TGCGCCAGCAGCCCCAACGGGGGGAACACCGGGGAGCTGTTTTTT.

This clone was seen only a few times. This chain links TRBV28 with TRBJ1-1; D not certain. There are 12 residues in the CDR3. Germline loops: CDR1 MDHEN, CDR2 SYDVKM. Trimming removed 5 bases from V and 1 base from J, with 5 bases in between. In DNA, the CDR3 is TGTGCCAGCAGTCAACAGAACACTGAAGCTTTCTTT. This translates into CASSQQNTEAFF.

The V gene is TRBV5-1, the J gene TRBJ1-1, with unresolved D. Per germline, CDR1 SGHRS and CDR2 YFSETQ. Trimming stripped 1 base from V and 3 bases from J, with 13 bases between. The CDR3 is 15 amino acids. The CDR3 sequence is CASSLSPEGYTEAFF. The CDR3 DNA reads TGCGCCAGCAGCTTGTCCCCTGAGGGTTACACTGAAGCTTTCTTT.

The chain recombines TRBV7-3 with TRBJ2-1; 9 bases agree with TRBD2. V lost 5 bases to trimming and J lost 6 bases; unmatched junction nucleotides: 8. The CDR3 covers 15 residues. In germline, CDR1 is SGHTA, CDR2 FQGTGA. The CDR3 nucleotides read TGTGCCAGCAGCCGTTCGGGACTAGCTTCCAATGAGCAGTTCTTC. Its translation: CASSRSGLASNEQFF.

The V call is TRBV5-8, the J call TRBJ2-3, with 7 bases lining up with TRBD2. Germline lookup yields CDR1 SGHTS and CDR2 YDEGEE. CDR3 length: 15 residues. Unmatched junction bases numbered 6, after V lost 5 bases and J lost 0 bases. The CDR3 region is CASRGRERSTDTQYF. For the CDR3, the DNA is TGTGCCAGCAGGGGGAGGGAGAGAAGCACAGATACGCAGTATTTT.

Here the CDR3 DNA reads TGCAGCGTCGGGACAGGGGTGACTGAAGCTTTCTTT. Translating it yields CSVGTGVTEAFF. The chain employs TRBV29-1 and TRBJ1-1; TRBD1 matches 10 bases. Germline values: CDR1 SQVTM, CDR2 ANQGSEA. Germline trimming cut 6 bases from V and 5 bases from J; bases unmatched to any gene: 3. The CDR3 loop spans 12 amino acids.

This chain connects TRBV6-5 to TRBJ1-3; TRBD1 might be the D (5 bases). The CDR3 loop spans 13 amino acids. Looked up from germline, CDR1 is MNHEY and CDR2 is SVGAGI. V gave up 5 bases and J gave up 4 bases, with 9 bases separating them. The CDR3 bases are TGTGCCAGCAGTCGACAGTTCGGAAACACCATATATTTT. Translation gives CASSRQFGNTIYF.

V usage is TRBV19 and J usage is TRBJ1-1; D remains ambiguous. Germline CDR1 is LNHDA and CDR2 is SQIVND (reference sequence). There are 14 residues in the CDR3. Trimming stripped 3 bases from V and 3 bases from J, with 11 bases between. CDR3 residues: CASSIHARDTEAFF. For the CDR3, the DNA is TGTGCCAGTAGTATCCACGCTCGAGACACTGAAGCTTTCTTT. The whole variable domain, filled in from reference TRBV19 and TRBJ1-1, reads DGGITQSPKYLFRKEGQNVTLSCEQNLNHDAMYWYRQDPGQGLRLIYYSQIVNDFQKGDIAEGYSVSREKKESFPLTVTSAQKNPTAFYLCASSIHARDTEAFFGQGTRLTVV.

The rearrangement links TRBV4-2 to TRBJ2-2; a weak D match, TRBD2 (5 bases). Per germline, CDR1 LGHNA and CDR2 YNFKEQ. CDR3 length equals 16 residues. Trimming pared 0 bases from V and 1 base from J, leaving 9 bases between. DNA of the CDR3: TGTGCCAGCAGCCAAGATCTCGCGGGGAACACCGGGGAGCTGTTTTTT. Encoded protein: CASSQDLAGNTGELFF.

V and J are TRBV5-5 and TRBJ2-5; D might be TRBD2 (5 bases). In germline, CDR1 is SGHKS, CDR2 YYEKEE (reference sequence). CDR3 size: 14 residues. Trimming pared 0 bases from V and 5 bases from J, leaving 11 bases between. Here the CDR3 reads CASSLGTSGETQYF. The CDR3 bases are TGTGCCAGCAGCTTGGGGACTTCGGGGGAGACCCAGTACTTC.

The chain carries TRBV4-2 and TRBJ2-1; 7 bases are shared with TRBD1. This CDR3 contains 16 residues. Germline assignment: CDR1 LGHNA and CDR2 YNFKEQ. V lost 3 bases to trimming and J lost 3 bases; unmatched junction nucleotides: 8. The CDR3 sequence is CASSQSSGTVYNEQFF. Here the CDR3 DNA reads TGTGCCAGCAGCCAGTCATCCGGGACAGTCTACAATGAGCAGTTCTTC.

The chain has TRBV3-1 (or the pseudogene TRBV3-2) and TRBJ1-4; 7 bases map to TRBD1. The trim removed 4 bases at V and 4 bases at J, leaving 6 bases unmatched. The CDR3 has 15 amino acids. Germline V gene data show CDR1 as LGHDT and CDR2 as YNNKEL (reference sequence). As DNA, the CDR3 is TGTGCCAGCAGCCTCCCAGACAGGGATAATGAAAAACTGTTTTTT. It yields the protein CASSLPDRDNEKLFF.

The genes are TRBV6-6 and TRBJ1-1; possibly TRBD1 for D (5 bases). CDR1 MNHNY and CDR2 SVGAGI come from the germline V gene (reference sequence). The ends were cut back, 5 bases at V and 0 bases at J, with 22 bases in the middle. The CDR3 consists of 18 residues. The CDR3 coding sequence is TGTGCCAGCAGTCCGAATTTCTTGGGGGGACCCGTGAACACTGAAGCTTTCTTT. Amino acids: CASSPNFLGGPVNTEAFF.